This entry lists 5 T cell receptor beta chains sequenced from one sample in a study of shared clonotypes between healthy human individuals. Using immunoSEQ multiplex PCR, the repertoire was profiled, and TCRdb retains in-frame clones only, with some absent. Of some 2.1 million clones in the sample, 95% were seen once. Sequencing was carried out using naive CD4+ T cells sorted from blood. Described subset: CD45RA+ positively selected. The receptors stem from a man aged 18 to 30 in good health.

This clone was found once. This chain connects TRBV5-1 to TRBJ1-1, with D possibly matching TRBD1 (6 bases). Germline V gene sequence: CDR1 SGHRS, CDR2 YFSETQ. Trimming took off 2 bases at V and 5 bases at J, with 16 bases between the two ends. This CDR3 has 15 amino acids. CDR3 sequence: CASSLIGGGETEAFF. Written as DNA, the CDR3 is TGCGCCAGCAGCTTAATCGGGGGCGGAGAGACTGAAGCTTTCTTT. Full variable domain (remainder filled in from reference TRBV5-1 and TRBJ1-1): KAGVTQTPRYLIKTRGQQVTLSCSPISGHRSVSWYQQTPGQGLQFLFEYFSETQRNKGNFPGRFSGRQFSNSRSEMNVSTLELGDSALYLCASSLIGGGETEAFFGQGTRLTVV.

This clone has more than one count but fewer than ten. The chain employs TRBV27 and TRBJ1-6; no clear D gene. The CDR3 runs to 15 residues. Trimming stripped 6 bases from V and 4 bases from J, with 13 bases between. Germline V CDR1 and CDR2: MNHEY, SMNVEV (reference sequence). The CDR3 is CASRLDGNYNSPLHF. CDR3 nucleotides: TGTGCCAGCAGACTTGACGGAAATTATAATTCACCCCTCCACTTT.

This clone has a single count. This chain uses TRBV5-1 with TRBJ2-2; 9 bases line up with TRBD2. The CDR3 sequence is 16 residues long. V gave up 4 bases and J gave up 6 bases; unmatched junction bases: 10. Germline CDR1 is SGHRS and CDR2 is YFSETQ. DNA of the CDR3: TGCGCCAGCAGCCAACGTAGCGGGGGCCCCTCCGGGGAGCTGTTTTTT. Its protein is CASSQRSGGPSGELFF. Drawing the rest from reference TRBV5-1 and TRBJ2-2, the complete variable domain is KAGVTQTPRYLIKTRGQQVTLSCSPISGHRSVSWYQQTPGQGLQFLFEYFSETQRNKGNFPGRFSGRQFSNSRSEMNVSTLELGDSALYLCASSQRSGGPSGELFFGEGSRLTVL.

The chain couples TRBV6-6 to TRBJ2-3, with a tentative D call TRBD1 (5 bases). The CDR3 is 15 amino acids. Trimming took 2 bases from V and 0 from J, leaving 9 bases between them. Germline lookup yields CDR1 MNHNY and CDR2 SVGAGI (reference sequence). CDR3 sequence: CASSYRRQSTDTQYF. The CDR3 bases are TGTGCCAGCAGTTACCGGAGACAGAGCACAGATACGCAGTATTTT.

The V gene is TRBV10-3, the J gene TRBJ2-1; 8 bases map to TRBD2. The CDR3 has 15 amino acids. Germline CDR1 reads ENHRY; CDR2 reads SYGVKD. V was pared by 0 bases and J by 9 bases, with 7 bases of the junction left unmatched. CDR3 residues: CAISESGGGNPEQFF. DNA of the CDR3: TGTGCCATCAGTGAGTCAGGCGGGGGGAACCCTGAGCAGTTCTTC.